This T cell receptor beta chain is from a study of blood T cell repertoires in COVID-19. Method: immunoSEQ multiplex PCR; TCRdb's copy keeps in-frame clones and lacks some. The sample includes 9,000 or so clones, 75% to 90% of them seen just once. V was clipped by 5 bases and J by 6 bases; unmatched bases: 5. The CDR3 is 13 residues long. CDR1 is MDHEN, CDR2 SYDVKM, per germline. The chain joins TRBV28 to TRBJ1-1, with 8 positions matching TRBD1. The sequencing input was peripheral blood. This clonotype was sampled from a man aged 65-85 years with active COVID-19. This CDR3 is CASSPRGRPEAFF. Written as DNA, the CDR3 is TGTGCCAGCAGTCCCAGGGGGCGGCCTGAAGCTTTCTTT. Based on the CDR3 plus reference TRBV28 and TRBJ1-1, the full variable domain is DVKVTQSSRYLVKRTGEKVFLECVQDMDHENMFWYRQDPGLGLRLIYFSYDVKMKEKGDIPEGYSVSREKKERFSLILESASTNQTSMYLCASSPRGRPEAFFGQGTRLTVV.